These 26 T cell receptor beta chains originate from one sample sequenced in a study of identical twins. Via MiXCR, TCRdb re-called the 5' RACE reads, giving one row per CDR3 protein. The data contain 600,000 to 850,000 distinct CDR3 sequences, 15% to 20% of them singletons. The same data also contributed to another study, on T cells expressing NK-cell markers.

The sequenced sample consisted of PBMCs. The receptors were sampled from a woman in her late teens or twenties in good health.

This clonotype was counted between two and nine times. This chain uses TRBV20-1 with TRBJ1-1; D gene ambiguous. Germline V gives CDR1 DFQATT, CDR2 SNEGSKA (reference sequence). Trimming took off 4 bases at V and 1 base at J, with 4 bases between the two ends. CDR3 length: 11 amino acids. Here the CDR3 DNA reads TGCAGTGCTATTCGGAACACTGAAGCTTTCTTT. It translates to CSAIRNTEAFF.

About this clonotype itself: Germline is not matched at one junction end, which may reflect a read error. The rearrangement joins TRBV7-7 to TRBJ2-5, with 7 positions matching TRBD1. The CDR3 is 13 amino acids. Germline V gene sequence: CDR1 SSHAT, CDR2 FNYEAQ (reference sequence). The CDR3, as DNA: TGTGCTAGCAGACAGGGAAGTGAAGAGACCCAGTACTTC. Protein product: CASRQGSEETQYF.

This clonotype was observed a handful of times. The CDR3 sequence is CASSPSGFTYEQYF. The CDR3, as DNA: TGTGCCAGCAGCCCCTCGGGGTTCACCTACGAGCAGTACTTC. V gene TRBV9 combines with J gene TRBJ2-7, with D perhaps matching TRBD2 (5 bases). The CDR3 consists of 14 residues. V shed 4 bases and J shed 2 bases, with 13 bases lying between them. Germline V gene data show CDR1 as SGDLS and CDR2 as YYNGEE.

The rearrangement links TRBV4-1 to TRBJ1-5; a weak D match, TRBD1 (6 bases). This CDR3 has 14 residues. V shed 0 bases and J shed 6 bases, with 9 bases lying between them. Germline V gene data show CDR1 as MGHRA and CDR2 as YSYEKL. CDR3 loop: CASSQEQGGQPQHF. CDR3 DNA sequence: TGCGCCAGCAGCCAAGAACAGGGCGGTCAGCCCCAGCATTTT.

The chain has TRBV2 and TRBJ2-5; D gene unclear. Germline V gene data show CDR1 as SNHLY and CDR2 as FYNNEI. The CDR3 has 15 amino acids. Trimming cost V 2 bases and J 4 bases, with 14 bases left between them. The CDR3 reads CASSERVAVRETQYF. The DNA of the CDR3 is TGTGCCAGCAGTGAACGGGTCGCGGTACGAGAGACCCAGTACTTC.

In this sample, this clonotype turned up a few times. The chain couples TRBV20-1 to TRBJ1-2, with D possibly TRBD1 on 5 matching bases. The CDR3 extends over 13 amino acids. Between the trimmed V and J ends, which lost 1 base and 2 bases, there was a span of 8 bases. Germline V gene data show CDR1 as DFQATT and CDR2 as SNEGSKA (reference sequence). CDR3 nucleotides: TGCAGTGCTAGAGTTCGGGGGAACTATGGCTACACCTTC. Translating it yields CSARVRGNYGYTF.

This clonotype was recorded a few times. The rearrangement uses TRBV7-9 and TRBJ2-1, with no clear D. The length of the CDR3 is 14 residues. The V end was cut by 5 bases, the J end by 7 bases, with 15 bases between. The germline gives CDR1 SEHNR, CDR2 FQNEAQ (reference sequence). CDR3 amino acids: CASSISNGPNEQFF. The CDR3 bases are TGTGCCAGCAGCATTAGCAACGGACCGAATGAGCAGTTCTTC.

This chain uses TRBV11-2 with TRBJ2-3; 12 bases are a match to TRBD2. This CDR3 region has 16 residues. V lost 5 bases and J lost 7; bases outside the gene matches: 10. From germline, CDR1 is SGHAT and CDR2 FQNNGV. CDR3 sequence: CASSASSGRAGYTQYF. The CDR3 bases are TGTGCCAGCAGCGCGTCTAGCGGGAGGGCCGGGTATACGCAGTATTTT.

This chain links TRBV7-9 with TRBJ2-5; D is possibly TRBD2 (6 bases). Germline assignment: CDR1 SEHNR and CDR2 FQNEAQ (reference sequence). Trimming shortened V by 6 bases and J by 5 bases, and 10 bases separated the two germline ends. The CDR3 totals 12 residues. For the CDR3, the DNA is TGTGCCAGCAGGCGGGACGATGAGACCCAGTACTTC. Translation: CASRRDDETQYF.

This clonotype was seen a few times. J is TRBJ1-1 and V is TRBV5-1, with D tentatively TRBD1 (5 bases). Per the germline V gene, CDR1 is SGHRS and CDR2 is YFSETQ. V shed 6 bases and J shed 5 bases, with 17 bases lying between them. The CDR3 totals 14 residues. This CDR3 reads CASTRVGGMTEAFF. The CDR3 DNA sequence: TGCGCCAGCACCCGCGTCGGGGGGATGACTGAAGCTTTCTTT.

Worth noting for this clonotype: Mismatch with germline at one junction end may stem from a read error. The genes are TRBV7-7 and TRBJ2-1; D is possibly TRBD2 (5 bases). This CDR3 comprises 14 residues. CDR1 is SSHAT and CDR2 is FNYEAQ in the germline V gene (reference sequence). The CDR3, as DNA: TGTGCTAGCAGCTTAGCGTACGGCGTGGCTGAGCAGTTCTTC. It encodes CASSLAYGVAEQFF.

The CDR3 is CASSTGSTGELFF. CDR3 bases: TGTGCCAGCAGCACAGGAAGCACCGGGGAGCTGTTTTTT. The chain has TRBV5-4 and TRBJ2-2; D is possibly TRBD1 (5 bases). The CDR3 spans 13 residues. V was pared by 4 bases and J by 4 bases, with 8 bases between. Germline V CDR1 and CDR2: SGHNT, YYREEE (reference sequence).

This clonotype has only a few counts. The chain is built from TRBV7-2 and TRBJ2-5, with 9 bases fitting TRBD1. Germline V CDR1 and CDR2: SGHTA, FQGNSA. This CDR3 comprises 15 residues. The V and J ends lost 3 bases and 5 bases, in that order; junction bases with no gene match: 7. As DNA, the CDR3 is TGTGCCAGCAGCTTGGGACAGGGCGTCGGGGAGACCCAGTACTTC. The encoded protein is CASSLGQGVGETQYF.

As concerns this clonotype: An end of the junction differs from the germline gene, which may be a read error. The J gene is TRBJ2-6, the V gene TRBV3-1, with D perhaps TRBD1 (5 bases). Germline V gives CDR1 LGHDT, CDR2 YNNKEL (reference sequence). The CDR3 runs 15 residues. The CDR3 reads CAAWRSSSGANVLTF. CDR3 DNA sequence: TGTGCCGCCTGGCGGTCGAGCTCTGGGGCCAACGTTCTGACTTTC.

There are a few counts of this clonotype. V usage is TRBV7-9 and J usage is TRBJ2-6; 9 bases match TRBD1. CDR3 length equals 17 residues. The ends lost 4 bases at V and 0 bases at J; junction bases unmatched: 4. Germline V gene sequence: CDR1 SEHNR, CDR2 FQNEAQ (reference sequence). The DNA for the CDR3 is TGTGCCAGCAGCTCCGGGACAGGGTTCTCTGGGGCCAACGTCCTGACTTTC. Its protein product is CASSSGTGFSGANVLTF.

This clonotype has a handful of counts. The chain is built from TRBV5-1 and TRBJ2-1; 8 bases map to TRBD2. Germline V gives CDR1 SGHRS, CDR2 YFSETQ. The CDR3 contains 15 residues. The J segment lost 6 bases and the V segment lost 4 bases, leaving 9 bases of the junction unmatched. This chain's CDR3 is CASSPTAGGSNEQFF. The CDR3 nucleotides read TGCGCCAGCAGCCCCACTGCGGGGGGATCCAATGAGCAGTTCTTC.

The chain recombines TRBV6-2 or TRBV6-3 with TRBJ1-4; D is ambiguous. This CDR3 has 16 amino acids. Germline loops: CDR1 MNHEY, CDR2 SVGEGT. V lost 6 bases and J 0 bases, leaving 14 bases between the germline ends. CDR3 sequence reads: CASRLETGATNEKLFF. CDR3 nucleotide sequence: TGTGCCAGCAGACTCGAGACGGGCGCAACTAATGAAAAACTGTTTTTT.

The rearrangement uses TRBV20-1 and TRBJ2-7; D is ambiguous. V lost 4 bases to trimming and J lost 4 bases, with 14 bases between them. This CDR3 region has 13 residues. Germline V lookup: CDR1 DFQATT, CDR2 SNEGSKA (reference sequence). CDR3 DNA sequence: TGCAGTGCTAATGCACCGCATGGGTACGAGCAGTACTTC. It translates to CSANAPHGYEQYF.

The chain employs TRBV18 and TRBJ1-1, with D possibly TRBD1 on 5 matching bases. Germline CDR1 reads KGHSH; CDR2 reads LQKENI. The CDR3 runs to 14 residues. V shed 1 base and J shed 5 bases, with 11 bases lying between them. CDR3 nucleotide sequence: TGTGCCAGCTCACCACGGGAGGGGAGGACTGAAGCTTTCTTT. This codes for CASSPREGRTEAFF.

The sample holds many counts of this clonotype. CDR3 residues: CAISGLAGAYEQYF. For the CDR3, the DNA is TGTGCCATCAGTGGGCTAGCGGGAGCATACGAGCAGTACTTC. The chain carries TRBV10-3 and TRBJ2-7; 10 positions agree with TRBD2. V lost 4 bases and J lost 4; bases outside the gene matches: 4. Germline V gives CDR1 ENHRY, CDR2 SYGVKD. This CDR3 is built from 14 residues.

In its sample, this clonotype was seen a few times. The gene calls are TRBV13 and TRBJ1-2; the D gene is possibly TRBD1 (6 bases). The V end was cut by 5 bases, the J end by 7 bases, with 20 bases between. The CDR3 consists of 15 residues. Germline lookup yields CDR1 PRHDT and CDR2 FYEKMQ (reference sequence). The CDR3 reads CASSLRSTGAGGYTF. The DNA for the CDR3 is TGTGCCAGCAGCCTTCGGTCCACGGGGGCGGGTGGCTACACCTTC.

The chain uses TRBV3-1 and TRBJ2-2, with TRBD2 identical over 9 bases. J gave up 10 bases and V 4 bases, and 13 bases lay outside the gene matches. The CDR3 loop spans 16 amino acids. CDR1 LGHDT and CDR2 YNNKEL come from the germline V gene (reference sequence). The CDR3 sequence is CASSPQRGAGGAELFF. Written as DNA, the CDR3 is TGTGCCAGCAGCCCCCAGCGGGGGGCCGGGGGAGCGGAGCTGTTTTTT.

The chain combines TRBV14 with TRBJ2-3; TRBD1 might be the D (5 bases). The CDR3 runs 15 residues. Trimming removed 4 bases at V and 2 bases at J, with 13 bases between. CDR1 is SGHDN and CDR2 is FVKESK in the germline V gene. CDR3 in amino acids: CASSLGLTATDTQYF. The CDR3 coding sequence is TGTGCCAGCAGCCTGGGGCTCACGGCCACAGATACGCAGTATTTT.

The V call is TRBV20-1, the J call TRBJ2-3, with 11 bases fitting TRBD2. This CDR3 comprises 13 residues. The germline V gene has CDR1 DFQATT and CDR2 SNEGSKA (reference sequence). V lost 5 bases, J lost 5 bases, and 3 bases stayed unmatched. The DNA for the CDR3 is TGCAGTGCTGGTAGCGGGGGGGAAGATACGCAGTATTTT. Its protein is CSAGSGGEDTQYF.

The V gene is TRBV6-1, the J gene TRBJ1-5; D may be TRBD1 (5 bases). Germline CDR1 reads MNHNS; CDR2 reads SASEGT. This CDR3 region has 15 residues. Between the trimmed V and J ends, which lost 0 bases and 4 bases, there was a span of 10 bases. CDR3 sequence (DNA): TGTGCCAGCAGTGAAGCACCCAGGGTGAATCAGCCCCAGCATTTT. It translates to CASSEAPRVNQPQHF.

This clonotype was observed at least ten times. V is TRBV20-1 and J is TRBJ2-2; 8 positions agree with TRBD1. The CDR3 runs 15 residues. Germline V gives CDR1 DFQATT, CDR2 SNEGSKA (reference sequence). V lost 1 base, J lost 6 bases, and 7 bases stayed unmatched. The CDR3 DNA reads TGCAGTGCTAGAGGGCGGACAGGGCGACCCGGGGAGCTGTTTTTT. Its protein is CSARGRTGRPGELFF.